This TCR beta chain was recorded in a study of long-term antiretroviral therapy in people with HIV. Study observations and caveats: CDR3 lengths in HIV samples spanned a narrower range than controls.

As concerns this clone: What it recognizes is unknown.

The authors ran the immunoSEQ assay, v3.0, at survey level. Data came from immunoSEQ multiplex PCR; TCRdb stores just in-frame clones and leaves some out. The data show approximately 25,000 clones, almost 90% seen once. CDR3 size: 16 residues. The trim removed 5 bases at V and 4 bases at J, leaving 11 bases unmatched. Germline V gene lookup returns CDR1 SGHTA and CDR2 FQGNSA. The rearrangement uses TRBV7-2 and TRBJ2-5, with 9 nucleotides matching TRBD1. This TCR was sampled from a young man with HIV. The sequencing used unsorted PBMCs, collected roughly 4.5 years after starting antiretroviral therapy. DNA for the CDR3: TGTGCCAGCAGCGCGCAAACAGGGGGCGGACGAGAGACCCAGTACTTC. Amino acid sequence: CASSAQTGGGRETQYF.